This T cell receptor beta chain originates from a study of metastatic and nonmetastatic thyroid tumors. Findings and caveats of the study: Malignant thyroid tumors reportedly exceeded benign nodules significantly in TCR beta diversity, with the difference appearing in blood and tumor.

Every patient underwent thyroid surgery untreated. Comments on this clone: The antigen remains unidentified. With a much larger clone just one base away, this may be a read error.

With MiXCR, TCRdb called clones anew from the PCR reads. Seen here are about 59,000 clones, about 16% observed once, and the top ten hold less than 9.5%. The TCR sequence derives from a male donor with papillary thyroid cancer or a benign thyroid nodule (not recorded which). Some clones in this sample may be carry-over from other donors' samples. Sequencing input: blood.

The CDR3 reads CASNEWDMGLTNYGYTF. The CDR3 DNA reads as TGTGCCAGCAATGAATGGGACATGGGGCTCACTAACTATGGCTACACCTTC. The chain employs TRBV6-1 and TRBJ1-2, with D tentatively TRBD1 (6 bases). The length of the CDR3 is 17 residues. CDR1 MNHNS and CDR2 SASEGT come from the germline V gene.